This T cell receptor (beta chain) was identified during a study of blood T cells in healthy people across ages. Combining a sample-barcoded 5' primer with a J-beta primer mix, a second PCR ran for about 6 to 11 cycles. One entry per CDR3 protein, called by TCRdb with MiXCR from the 5' RACE reads. The profile covers approximately 770,000 distinct CDR3 sequences, with 55% to 70% appearing a single time and approximately 20% taken by the ten largest. Worth noting for this clonotype: Its antigen is undetermined.

Study findings and constraints: Without sorted subsets, naive and antigen-experienced compartments could not be conclusively compared.

The germline gives CDR1 MDHEN, CDR2 SYDVKM. The CDR3 consists of 15 residues. V was pared by 6 bases and J by 2 bases, with 17 bases between. This TCR derives from a man under 40 in good health. V gene TRBV28 combines with J gene TRBJ2-7; D uncertain. The material sequenced was blood. The CDR3 sequence: CASSPRGRTPYEQYF. Here the CDR3 DNA reads TGTGCCAGCAGCCCCCGAGGCCGGACGCCCTACGAGCAGTACTTC.